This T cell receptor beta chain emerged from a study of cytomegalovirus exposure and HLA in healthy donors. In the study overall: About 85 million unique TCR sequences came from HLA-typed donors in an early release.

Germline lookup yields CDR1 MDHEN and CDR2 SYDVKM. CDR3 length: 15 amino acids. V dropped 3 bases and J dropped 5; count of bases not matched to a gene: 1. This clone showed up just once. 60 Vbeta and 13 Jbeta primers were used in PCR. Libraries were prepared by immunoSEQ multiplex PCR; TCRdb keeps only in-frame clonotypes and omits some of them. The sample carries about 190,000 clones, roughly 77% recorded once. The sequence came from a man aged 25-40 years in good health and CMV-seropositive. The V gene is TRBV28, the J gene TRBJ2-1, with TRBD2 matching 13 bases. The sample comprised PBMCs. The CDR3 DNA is TGTGCCAGCAGTTTGGGGACTAGCGGGAACAATGAGCAGTTCTTC. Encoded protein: CASSLGTSGNNEQFF. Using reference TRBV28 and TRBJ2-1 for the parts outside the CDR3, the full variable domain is DVKVTQSSRYLVKRTGEKVFLECVQDMDHENMFWYRQDPGLGLRLIYFSYDVKMKEKGDIPEGYSVSREKKERFSLILESASTNQTSMYLCASSLGTSGNNEQFFGPGTRLTVL.